A single sample is the source of the 2 T cell receptor beta chains below, sequenced in a study of blood T cell repertoires in COVID-19. Clones were read by immunoSEQ multiplex PCR, and TCRdb kept only the in-frame ones, dropping some. The repertoire includes approximately 190,000 clones, over 80% of them detected once, and around 8% sits in the top ten. Sequenced sample: peripheral blood. The receptors stem from a woman aged 55-69 years with COVID-19, enrolled during active disease.

Only a few counts were recorded for this clone. The gene calls are TRBV19 and TRBJ2-7, with D unclear. This CDR3 region has 14 residues. Trimming removed 6 bases from V and 4 bases from J, with 16 bases in between. In germline, CDR1 is LNHDA, CDR2 SQIVND (reference sequence). The chain's CDR3 is CASSPQHSRYEQYF. CDR3 sequence (DNA): TGTGCCAGTAGCCCCCAGCACTCGAGGTACGAGCAGTACTTC.

The chain carries TRBV1 and TRBJ1-4. TRBV1 is termed a pseudogene. The CDR3 has 17 residues. The CDR3 DNA reads TGCACCAGCAGCCAAGATCCGTGTTCTGCAACTAATGAAAAACTGTTTTTT. This codes for CTSSQDPCSATNEKLFF.